These T cell receptor beta chains were read from a single sample in a study of metastatic and nonmetastatic thyroid tumors. With MiXCR, TCRdb called clones anew from the PCR reads. The sample has approximately 4,500 clones, roughly 35% seen once. Sample: adjacent normal tissue. The receptors come from a male donor with papillary thyroid cancer or a benign thyroid nodule (not recorded which). Some clones in this sample may be carry-over from other donors' samples. The CDR3 runs from the conserved cysteine through the conserved F or W. D genes are given only for firm matches. Clone size is shown for a subset of rows, as once, few, many or a class of expanded clone.

cdr3_nt | cdr3_aa | clone_size | j_call | d_call | v_call
TGCAGCGTTGATGGGAAGGGCGGTCACTCGAACACTGAAGCTTTCTTT | CSVDGKGGHSNTEAFF | medium-sized | TRBJ1-1 | - | TRBV29-1
TGCGCCAGCAGCCTAGTAGGACAGGGAACCTACGAGCAGTACTTC | CASSLVGQGTYEQYF | - | TRBJ2-7 | TRBD1 | TRBV4-1
TGCAGTGCTAGACCCTTCTCAGACTCTGGGGCCAACGTCCTGACTTTC | CSARPFSDSGANVLTF | - | TRBJ2-6 | - | TRBV20-1
TGTGCCAGCAGCCCAGCGGGGGCTAGCTCCTACGAGCAGTACTTC | CASSPAGASSYEQYF | - | TRBJ2-7 | TRBD2 | TRBV5-4
TGTGCCAGCAGTACAGCCTACGAGCAGTACTTC | CASSTAYEQYF | large | TRBJ2-7 | - | TRBV27
TGTGCCAGCGGCAGTGCCGGGACAGGTTTCCGTCTAGCGGGTGACGAGCAGTACTTC | CASGSAGTGFRLAGDEQYF | - | TRBJ2-7 | - | TRBV11-2
TGTGCCACCAGCAAGAGGAGCGGGAGGGGACGGGGGGAGCAGTTCTTC | CATSKRSGRGRGEQFF | few | TRBJ2-1 | TRBD2 | TRBV15
TGTGCCAGCAGCCTCACTAGCGGGGACAATGAGCAGTTCTTC | CASSLTSGDNEQFF | - | TRBJ2-1 | TRBD2 | TRBV11-3
TGTGCCAGCAGCTTAGGGAACTACAATGAGCAGTTCTTC | CASSLGNYNEQFF | - | TRBJ2-1 | - | TRBV11-3
TGCAGTGCGCCCCCGTGGACAGGGGGAGCCTACGAGCAGTACTTC | CSAPPWTGGAYEQYF | - | TRBJ2-7 | TRBD1 | TRBV20-1
TGTGCCAGCAGTTCTATTGGGACTAGCGGATTCGAGGACACCGGGGAGCTGTTTTTT | CASSSIGTSGFEDTGELFF | few | TRBJ2-2 | TRBD2 | TRBV27
TGTGCCAGCAAAGACGGTTTCTCTGGAAACACCATATATTTT | CASKDGFSGNTIYF | - | TRBJ1-3 | - | TRBV6-1
TGTGCCAGCAGCGATACTACAATGGGGAGGAATGAAGCTTTCTTT | CASSDTTMGRNEAFF | many | TRBJ1-1 | - | TRBV5-4
TGCAGTGCCCCGCGCCCAAGCGGAGGAGACCTGGAGACCCAGTACTTC | CSAPRPSGGDLETQYF | - | TRBJ2-5 | - | TRBV20-1
TGTGCCAGCAGGGAAGGTCCCGGGAGTTATTACGAGCAGTACTTC | CASREGPGSYYEQYF | - | TRBJ2-7 | - | TRBV6-1
TGTGCCAGCAGTTTCCAGGGTATGAGGCGATACAATGAGCAGTTCTTC | CASSFQGMRRYNEQFF | few | TRBJ2-1 | - | TRBV28
TGTGCCAGCAGCACGACCCCAGGGGGCCATAGCAATCAGCCCCAGCATTTT | CASSTTPGGHSNQPQHF | - | TRBJ1-5 | TRBD1 | TRBV11-2
TGTGCCAGCAGTTTCTCCCTAACCACAGATACGCAGTATTTT | CASSFSLTTDTQYF | medium-sized | TRBJ2-3 | - | TRBV12-3/TRBV12-4
TGTGCCAGCAGCCCTCGTCAGGGGGCCACAGATACGCAGTATTTT | CASSPRQGATDTQYF | - | TRBJ2-3 | TRBD1 | TRBV11-3
TGTGCCAGCAGATCAGGGAAGTCACCCCTCCACTTT | CASRSGKSPLHF | few | TRBJ1-6 | - | TRBV12-3/TRBV12-4
TGTGCCAGCAGCCAAGAGGCCGGGACCTATGGCTACACCTTC | CASSQEAGTYGYTF | large | TRBJ1-2 | - | TRBV11-3
TGTGCCAGCAGTTTGCGTGGGTTGGCGGGGAGGCTAGGGCATGAGCAGTTCTTC | CASSLRGLAGRLGHEQFF | few | TRBJ2-1 | - | TRBV27
TGTGCCAGCACTTTAGGCAGGGGAACTAAAGCTATCTTT | CASTLGRGTKAIF | - | TRBJ1-1 | - | TRBV27
TGCAGTGCCGTCGCAGGGGGCACTGAAGCTTTCTTT | CSAVAGGTEAFF | - | TRBJ1-1 | TRBD1 | TRBV20-1
TGCGCCAGCAGCCAAGATGAGGGACAGGGGGCCTATGGCTACACCTTC | CASSQDEGQGAYGYTF | - | TRBJ1-2 | TRBD1 | TRBV4-1
TGTGCCAGCAGCCTCCAGGGGGCCGACTCCTACGAGCAGTACTTC | CASSLQGADSYEQYF | large | TRBJ2-7 | TRBD1 | TRBV3-1
TGCAGTGCCACAGGAAACTATGGCTACACCTTC | CSATGNYGYTF | - | TRBJ1-2 | - | TRBV20-1
TGTGCCAGCAGTCAGGGGGTCGGAAAACTGTTTTTT | CASSQGVGKLFF | - | TRBJ1-4 | TRBD1 | TRBV12-3/TRBV12-4
TGTGCCAGCAACAATGCAGGGGCCGGGGAGCTGTTTTTT | CASNNAGAGELFF | few | TRBJ2-2 | - | TRBV6-1
TGCAGTGCTAGAGAGTCCCAGGACATCGGCGAAAAACTGTTTTTT | CSARESQDIGEKLFF | few | TRBJ1-4 | - | TRBV20-1
TGTGCCAGCAGTGGGAGGGGGGGAGATGGCTACACCTTC | CASSGRGGDGYTF | few | TRBJ1-2 | - | TRBV27
TGTGCCAGCAGTTACTCCGGGACAGGGGGGTATGAGCAGTTCTTC | CASSYSGTGGYEQFF | few | TRBJ2-1 | TRBD1 | TRBV27
TGTGCCAGCGGGGGGCGGGGGAACTCCTACGAGCAGTACTTC | CASGGRGNSYEQYF | few | TRBJ2-7 | - | TRBV6-1
TGTGCCAGCAGCTTGGGGCAGGGGGCATTCTTC | CASSLGQGAFF | few | TRBJ2-1 | TRBD1 | TRBV13
TGCGCCAGCAGCTTTTCTCCCGGGACAGGGGCCGACGAGCAGTACTTC | CASSFSPGTGADEQYF | - | TRBJ2-7 | TRBD1 | TRBV5-1
TGTGCCAGCAGCTTAACAGGGACAGGGTATGGCTACACCTTC | CASSLTGTGYGYTF | - | TRBJ1-2 | TRBD1 | TRBV7-3
TGTGCCAGCAGTTTTTGGGGGCGAGAAGGACGTGCCAAAAACATTCAGTACTTC | CASSFWGREGRAKNIQYF | - | TRBJ2-4 | - | TRBV27
TGCAATGCTCCCCTAGCGGGACTCTATGAGCAGTTCTTC | CNAPLAGLYEQFF | - | TRBJ2-1 | TRBD2 | TRBV20-1
TGTGCCTGGAGCCAGGGACAGTCTGGCTACACCTTC | CAWSQGQSGYTF | - | TRBJ1-2 | TRBD1 | TRBV30
TGCAGTGCTAGACCGGGGCAAAGAGCTTTCTTT | CSARPGQRAFF | - | TRBJ1-1 | - | TRBV20-1
TGTGCCAGCAGTTTCGGGGGAAGAGGAAACACCATATATTTT | CASSFGGRGNTIYF | - | TRBJ1-3 | - | TRBV12-3/TRBV12-4
TGTGCCAGCAGCGTAGCCGGACTAGCGGGGGAGCAGGGGGCCCAGTACTTC | CASSVAGLAGEQGAQYF | few | TRBJ2-5 | TRBD2 | TRBV9